The next 7 T cell receptor beta chains were all read from a single sample in a study of CD8+CD57+ T cells in acquired aplastic anemia. The TCR beta profiling, which covered VDJ combination and CDR3 sequence, was carried out using genomic DNA as the template. TCRdb passed the reads through MiXCR, listing each CDR3 protein once. The data show 200,000 to 250,000 distinct CDR3 sequences, with approximately 35% seen just once and around 1.1% held by the top ten. The sequencing sample was made of sorted CD4+, CD8+, or CD8+CD57+ T cells (not recorded which) from PBMCs. The receptors were sampled from a human donor in good health, serving as a control.

This clonotype was seen ten or more times. The chain employs TRBV10-1 and TRBJ2-7; D may be TRBD1 (6 bases). V was trimmed by 4 bases and J by 3 bases, leaving 16 bases between them. The CDR3 runs to 15 residues. Per germline, CDR1 WNHNN and CDR2 SYGVQD (reference sequence). CDR3 nucleotide sequence: TGCGCCAGCAGTGGCCCTGGGCAGGGGTTCTACGAGCAGTACTTC. Translating it yields CASSGPGQGFYEQYF.

The chain recombines TRBV7-9 with TRBJ2-2, with a weak D call TRBD2 (6 bases). CDR3 size: 17 residues. With 1 base removed from V and 4 bases from J, the gap between germline ends came to 16 bases. From germline, CDR1 is SEHNR and CDR2 FQNEAQ (reference sequence). In DNA, the CDR3 is TGTGCCAGCAGCTTAGTTGCCGGGGGAATAGGCACCGGGGAGCTGTTTTTT. Encoded protein: CASSLVAGGIGTGELFF.

There are a few counts of this clonotype. V usage is TRBV20-1 and J usage is TRBJ1-4; D not certain. The germline V gene encodes CDR1 DFQATT and CDR2 SNEGSKA (reference sequence). This CDR3 has 15 residues. Trimming removed 0 bases at V and 10 bases at J, with 18 bases between. The CDR3 is CSARDRWAPVGKLFF. CDR3 DNA: TGCAGTGCTAGAGATCGTTGGGCCCCCGTCGGAAAACTGTTTTTT.

This rearrangement joins TRBV6-1 to TRBJ1-2, with 9 bases aligning to TRBD1. Losses at the gene ends were 6 bases for V and 8 bases for J; bases not matched to a gene: 13. The CDR3 extends over 15 amino acids. From germline, CDR1 is MNHNS and CDR2 SASEGT. In nucleotides, the CDR3 is TGTGCCAGCAGGGAAAGGGACAGGGACTTAGGCGGCTACACCTTC. Protein product: CASRERDRDLGGYTF.

In DNA form, the CDR3 reads TGTGCCAGCTCACGGGCTCAACAGAACAATGAGCAGTTCTTC. This gives the protein CASSRAQQNNEQFF. V is TRBV18 and J is TRBJ2-1; D remains ambiguous. This CDR3 is 14 amino acids long. The germline V and J ends were trimmed by 4 bases and 5 bases, with 12 bases remaining between them. CDR1 is KGHSH and CDR2 is LQKENI in the germline V gene.

This chain uses TRBV20-1 with TRBJ2-5; 7 nucleotides line up with TRBD2. V lost 0 bases, J lost 1 base, and 5 bases stayed unmatched. Germline V gene data show CDR1 as DFQATT and CDR2 as SNEGSKA (reference sequence). CDR3 length: 15 amino acids. CDR3 amino acids: CSARDPTGGQETQYF. CDR3 nucleotides: TGCAGTGCTAGAGACCCCACGGGGGGCCAAGAGACCCAGTACTTC.

This clonotype came up many times. The chain joins TRBV20-1 to TRBJ2-7; D possibly corresponds to TRBD1 (6 bases). The CDR3 totals 11 residues. Trimming took off 6 bases at V and 4 bases at J, with 10 bases between the two ends. Germline V lookup: CDR1 DFQATT, CDR2 SNEGSKA (reference sequence). CDR3 bases: TGCAGTGCGAGCAGGGGATACGAGCAGTACTTC. Translation gives CSASRGYEQYF.